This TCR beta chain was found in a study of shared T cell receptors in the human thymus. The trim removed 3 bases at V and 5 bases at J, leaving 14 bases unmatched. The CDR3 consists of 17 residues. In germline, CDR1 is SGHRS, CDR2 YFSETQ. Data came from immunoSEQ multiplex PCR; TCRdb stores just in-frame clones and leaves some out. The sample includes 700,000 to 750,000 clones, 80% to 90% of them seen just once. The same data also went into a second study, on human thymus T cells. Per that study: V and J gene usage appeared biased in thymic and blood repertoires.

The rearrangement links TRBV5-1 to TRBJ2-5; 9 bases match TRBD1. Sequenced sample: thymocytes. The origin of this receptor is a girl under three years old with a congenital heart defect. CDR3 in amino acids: CASSSWPYRGRGETQYF. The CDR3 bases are TGCGCCAGCAGCTCGTGGCCCTACAGGGGGCGCGGGGAGACCCAGTACTTC.